Given below is one T cell receptor (beta chain) in context. Its antigen is not identified. The entry originates in a study of Tregs in tolerant kidney transplant recipients. Study outcomes and limitations: This study did not directly address biological reproducibility.

Germline V gene lookup returns CDR1 SGHTA and CDR2 FQGNSA. This CDR3 region has 16 residues. Trimming cost V 3 bases and J 7 bases, with 21 bases left between them. The data were produced by immunoSEQ multiplex PCR, yet TCRdb's version contains in-frame clones alone and is incomplete. The sample has 80,000 or so clones; around 90% are singletons. The nonmyeloablative bone marrow transplants came from related graft donors, with transient mixed chimerism. The chain joins TRBV7-2 to TRBJ1-2; D is possibly TRBD1 (5 bases). The TCR was taken from a human patient who received a combined kidney and bone marrow transplant. Some of the T cells may derive from the graft donor. Specimen: CD4+ T cells from blood (PBMCs), collected 24 months after the transplant. The CDR3 DNA reads TGTGCCAGCAGCTTTTCTATCCGGAGCTCTGGGGCTGGCTACACCTTC. Residues: CASSFSIRSSGAGYTF.